This T cell receptor beta chain was retrieved from a study of cytotoxic CD8 clonotypes in ibrutinib-treated CLL. Sequenced by immunoSEQ multiplex PCR; TCRdb stores in-frame clones only, minus some. Of over 120,000 clones in the sample, approximately 80% were seen once. The CDR3 is made up of 12 amino acids. Trimming left V 1 base short and J 8 bases short, with 6 bases between. CDR1 and CDR2 from the germline V gene are SEHNR and FQNEAQ (reference sequence). Sequences were derived from PBMCs, sampled after 12 months of ibrutinib treatment. The receptor comes from a human donor with chronic lymphocytic leukemia. The chain employs TRBV7-9 and TRBJ2-1, with D unclear. CDR3 in amino acids: CASSLVVHEQFF. The CDR3 region has the DNA TGTGCCAGCAGCTTAGTGGTGCATGAGCAGTTCTTC.